Each of the 13 T cell receptor beta chains below was sequenced from the same sample in a study of control samples from healthy donors and cancer patients. This table comes from immunoSEQ multiplex PCR, and its TCRdb copy is limited to in-frame clones, with some not included. The repertoire holds 150,000 or so clones, with more than 85% as singletons. Sample: blood. Every receptor here comes from a man younger than 35 in good health.

This rearrangement joins TRBV15 to TRBJ1-5; D remains unclear. CDR3 length: 15 amino acids. The V gene's germline CDR1 is LNHNV and CDR2 YYDKDF (reference sequence). Trimming removed 0 bases at V and 7 bases at J, with 13 bases between. Here the CDR3 DNA reads TGTGCCACCAGCAGAGATGCGAAGGTTAGCCAGCCCCAGCATTTT. Encoded protein: CATSRDAKVSQPQHF.

The gene calls are TRBV19 and TRBJ2-6; no clear D. Germline CDR1 LNHDA, CDR2 SQIVND (reference sequence). The ends were cut back, 2 bases at V and 2 bases at J, with 7 bases in the middle. This CDR3 is 15 amino acids long. CDR3: CASSIRVTGANVLTF. In nucleotides, the CDR3 is TGTGCCAGTAGTATAAGGGTAACTGGGGCCAACGTCCTGACTTTC.

The rearrangement uses TRBV6-5 and TRBJ1-3; no clear D. The CDR3 length is 15 residues. Per the germline V gene, CDR1 is MNHEY and CDR2 is SVGAGI. V gave up 6 bases and J gave up 2 bases, with 14 bases separating them. CDR3 DNA sequence: TGTGCCAGCAGCACTGGACGGAGTCCTGGAAACACCATATATTTT. Translated, it gives CASSTGRSPGNTIYF.

The V call is TRBV7-6, the J call TRBJ2-1; no clear D. CDR3 length equals 12 residues. Germline CDR1 is SGHVS and CDR2 is FNYEAQ. The V gene lost 3 bases and the J gene lost 10 bases, with 10 bases spanning the gap. The chain's CDR3 is CASSLAAGEQFF. Here the CDR3 DNA reads TGTGCCAGCAGCTTGGCGGCTGGCGAGCAGTTCTTC. Combining the CDR3 with reference TRBV7-6 and TRBJ2-1 gives the whole variable domain GAGVSQSPRYKVTKRGQDVALRCDPISGHVSLYWYRQALGQGPEFLTYFNYEAQQDKSGLPNDRFSAERPEGSISTLTIQRTEQRDSAMYRCASSLAAGEQFFGPGTRLTVL.

The gene calls are TRBV27 and TRBJ1-1; D remains unclear. This CDR3 comprises 15 residues. V was cut by 8 bases and J by 0 bases, with 16 bases left in between. The germline V gene has CDR1 MNHEY and CDR2 SMNVEV (reference sequence). The CDR3 spells CASRTGGTMNTEAFF. In DNA form, the CDR3 reads TGTGCCAGCCGTACGGGTGGTACAATGAACACTGAAGCTTTCTTT.

The chain joins TRBV28 to TRBJ2-7; no clear D gene. The V end lost 5 bases, the J end lost 2 bases, and 10 bases lay between the germline ends. There are 13 residues in the CDR3. The germline CDR1 and CDR2 sequences are MDHEN and SYDVKM. The CDR3 loop is CASSIDGTYEQYF. The CDR3 bases are TGTGCCAGCAGTATCGACGGAACCTACGAGCAGTACTTC. Looking up the rest from reference TRBV28 and TRBJ2-7 gives the full variable domain: DVKVTQSSRYLVKRTGEKVFLECVQDMDHENMFWYRQDPGLGLRLIYFSYDVKMKEKGDIPEGYSVSREKKERFSLILESASTNQTSMYLCASSIDGTYEQYFGPGTRLTVT.

This sequence joins TRBV11-3 and TRBJ2-1; D might be TRBD2 (5 bases). The CDR3 loop spans 14 amino acids. Germline CDR1 and CDR2: SGHNT and YENEEA. Trimming shortened V by 0 bases and J by 10 bases, and 13 bases separated the two germline ends. DNA of the CDR3: TGTGCCAGCAGCTTAGAAGCTAGCTCCCAAGAGCAGTTCTTC. The encoded protein is CASSLEASSQEQFF.

CDR3 nucleotide sequence: TGTGCCAGCAGTTTCAGGGAAGCACCCCTCCACTTT. It is translated as CASSFREAPLHF. The V gene is TRBV27, the J gene TRBJ1-6; tentatively, D is TRBD1 (5 bases). Trimming shortened V by 3 bases and J by 11 bases, and 8 bases separated the two germline ends. Germline assignment: CDR1 MNHEY and CDR2 SMNVEV (reference sequence). The CDR3 sequence is 12 residues long.

This chain connects TRBV5-1 to TRBJ2-3, with D possibly being TRBD2 (5 bases). CDR1 and CDR2 from the germline V gene are SGHRS and YFSETQ. This CDR3 spans 15 amino acids. Trimming left V 5 bases short and J 4 bases short, with 17 bases between. The DNA for the CDR3 is TGCGCCAGCAGACGAGACGGAGGTAACGCAGATACGCAGTATTTT. This encodes CASRRDGGNADTQYF.

This clone was observed a handful of times. The CDR3 sequence: CASSPDLTTQYF. The CDR3 region has the DNA TGCGCCAGCAGCCCGGACCTTACAACGCAGTATTTT. The chain uses TRBV5-1 and TRBJ2-3; D gene unclear. Looked up from germline, CDR1 is SGHRS and CDR2 is YFSETQ. The CDR3 is 12 amino acids. V dropped 4 bases and J dropped 9 bases, with 12 bases sitting between them.

The rearrangement links TRBV5-6 to TRBJ1-6; 7 nucleotides align to TRBD1. With V trimmed by 4 bases and J by 1 base, 5 bases remained unmatched. Germline V gene sequence: CDR1 SGHDT, CDR2 YYEEEE. The CDR3 length is 16 residues. CDR3 nucleotide sequence: TGTGCCAGCAGCACATCAGGGGGTTCCTATAATTCACCCCTCCACTTT. It codes for CASSTSGGSYNSPLHF. The full variable domain, in which reference TRBV5-6 and TRBJ1-6 provide the parts outside the CDR3, is DAGVTQSPTHLIKTRGQQVTLRCSPKSGHDTVSWYQQALGQGPQFIFQYYEEEERQRGNFPDRFSGHQFPNYSSELNVNALLLGDSALYLCASSTSGGSYNSPLHFGNGTRLTVT.

The V and J genes are TRBV11-2 and TRBJ2-1; D is perhaps TRBD2 (5 bases). V gave up 4 bases and J gave up 0 bases, with 13 bases separating them. CDR1 and CDR2 (germline): SGHAT, FQNNGV. This CDR3 has 16 amino acids. CDR3 in amino acids: CASSYRSVRSYNEQFF. CDR3 DNA sequence: TGTGCCAGCAGCTACCGTAGCGTTCGCTCCTACAATGAGCAGTTCTTC.

This chain links TRBV2 with TRBJ2-3; TRBD2 aligns across 7 bases. V trimming: 6 bases; J trimming: 2 bases; junction bases outside the gene matches: 5. From germline, CDR1 is SNHLY and CDR2 FYNNEI. CDR3 length: 14 residues. In DNA, the CDR3 is TGTGCCAGCAGACTAGCGCCGTACACAGATACGCAGTATTTT. Amino acid sequence: CASRLAPYTDTQYF.